This T cell receptor beta chain originates from a study of cytomegalovirus exposure and HLA in healthy donors. PCR was performed using 60 Vbeta and 13 Jbeta primers. Profiled with immunoSEQ multiplex PCR; TCRdb holds only in-frame clones, not every one. This sample carries 150,000 to 180,000 clones, roughly four fifths of them seen once, and the ten largest clones take 1.3% to 1.5%. The trim removed 6 bases at V and 5 bases at J, leaving 9 bases unmatched. This CDR3 comprises 15 residues. Germline V gene data show CDR1 as MNHEY and CDR2 as SMNVEV (reference sequence). J is TRBJ2-1 and V is TRBV27; TRBD1 agrees at 8 bases. The sequence came from a young man in good health and CMV-seronegative. Input material: PBMCs. The CDR3 protein is CASSSGGAGHNEQFF. CDR3 bases: TGTGCCAGCAGCTCAGGGGGCGCCGGTCACAATGAGCAGTTCTTC.